This is a list of T cell receptor beta chains from one sample in a study of shared clonotypes between healthy human individuals. The protocol was immunoSEQ multiplex PCR, while the TCRdb copy is restricted to in-frame clones and leaves out a portion. The data show roughly 2,000,000 clones, about 95% seen once. The specimen was naive CD8+ T cells sorted from blood. The receptors derive from a man aged 18-30 years in good health. Both conserved end residues are part of each CDR3. A D gene is named only where the DNA matches it firmly. Part of the rows lack a size; the others show once, few, many or a class for expanded clones.

clone_size: NA; d_call: NA; v_call: TRBV27; cdr3_length: 18; j_call: TRBJ1-6; cdr3_aa: CASSSGTQKQTYNSPLHF; cdr3_nt: TGTGCCAGCAGTTCCGGGACACAAAAACAAACCTATAATTCACCCCTCCACTTT
clone_size: NA; d_call: NA; v_call: TRBV7-6; cdr3_length: 12; j_call: TRBJ2-7; cdr3_aa: CASSFGRDEQYF; cdr3_nt: TGTGCCAGCAGCTTCGGCAGGGACGAGCAGTACTTC
clone_size: NA; d_call: NA; v_call: TRBV9; cdr3_length: 13; j_call: TRBJ1-2; cdr3_aa: CASSVAGCQGRTF; cdr3_nt: TGTGCCAGCAGCGTAGCTGGATGCCAGGGAAGGACCTTC
clone_size: NA; d_call: TRBD2; v_call: TRBV10-2; cdr3_length: 14; j_call: TRBJ2-1; cdr3_aa: CASMSSGSYNEQFF; cdr3_nt: TGCGCCAGCATGTCTAGCGGGAGTTACAATGAGCAGTTCTTC
clone_size: NA; d_call: NA; v_call: TRBV15; cdr3_length: 16; j_call: TRBJ1-2; cdr3_aa: CATSREGDGGAYGYTF; cdr3_nt: TGTGCCACCAGCAGAGAGGGTGATGGGGGGGCCTATGGCTACACCTTC
clone_size: NA; d_call: NA; v_call: TRBV9; cdr3_length: 12; j_call: TRBJ2-7; cdr3_aa: CASSVEGEEQYF; cdr3_nt: TGTGCCAGCAGCGTAGAGGGGGAAGAGCAGTACTTC
clone_size: once; d_call: NA; v_call: TRBV19; cdr3_length: 16; j_call: TRBJ2-1; cdr3_aa: CASSIGGGGSYNEQFF; cdr3_nt: TGTGCCAGTAGTATAGGAGGTGGAGGGTCTTACAATGAGCAGTTCTTC
clone_size: NA; d_call: NA; v_call: TRBV10-3; cdr3_length: 13; j_call: TRBJ2-7; cdr3_aa: CAISELVLLEQYF; cdr3_nt: TGTGCCATCAGTGAGTTGGTCCTCCTCGAGCAGTACTTC
clone_size: NA; d_call: NA; v_call: TRBV11-2; cdr3_length: 16; j_call: TRBJ2-1; cdr3_aa: CASSLEEGISYNEQFF; cdr3_nt: TGTGCCAGCAGCTTAGAGGAGGGAATTTCCTACAATGAGCAGTTCTTC
clone_size: NA; d_call: TRBD1; v_call: TRBV5-6; cdr3_length: 15; j_call: TRBJ1-3; cdr3_aa: CASSLDRGTGNTIYF; cdr3_nt: TGTGCCAGCAGCTTGGACAGGGGGACTGGAAACACCATATATTTT
clone_size: NA; d_call: TRBD1; v_call: TRBV4-1; cdr3_length: 14; j_call: TRBJ1-1; cdr3_aa: CASSHTGANTEAFF; cdr3_nt: TGCGCCAGCAGCCATACAGGGGCGAACACTGAAGCTTTCTTT
clone_size: NA; d_call: TRBD1; v_call: TRBV11-2; cdr3_length: 15; j_call: TRBJ2-7; cdr3_aa: CASSLAMGQGYEQYF; cdr3_nt: TGTGCCAGCAGCTTAGCAATGGGACAGGGCTACGAGCAGTACTTC
clone_size: NA; d_call: NA; v_call: TRBV4-1; cdr3_length: 13; j_call: TRBJ2-2; cdr3_aa: CASSQVFTGELFF; cdr3_nt: TGCGCCAGCAGCCAAGTTTTCACCGGGGAGCTGTTTTTT
clone_size: NA; d_call: TRBD1; v_call: TRBV29-1; cdr3_length: 15; j_call: TRBJ1-1; cdr3_aa: CSVEEGDSMNTEAFF; cdr3_nt: TGCAGCGTTGAAGAGGGGGACAGCATGAACACTGAAGCTTTCTTT
clone_size: NA; d_call: NA; v_call: TRBV2; cdr3_length: 15; j_call: TRBJ1-1; cdr3_aa: CASSSGQGWDTEAFF; cdr3_nt: TGTGCCAGCAGTAGTGGGCAGGGTTGGGACACTGAAGCTTTCTTT
clone_size: NA; d_call: TRBD2; v_call: TRBV5-6; cdr3_length: 19; j_call: TRBJ2-3; cdr3_aa: CASSLGGAGVMTSTDTQYF; cdr3_nt: TGTGCCAGCAGCTTGGGCGGAGCGGGAGTAATGACTAGCACAGATACGCAGTATTTT
clone_size: NA; d_call: NA; v_call: TRBV30; cdr3_length: 13; j_call: TRBJ2-7; cdr3_aa: CAWSVGTPGEQYF; cdr3_nt: TGTGCCTGGAGTGTTGGGACCCCAGGCGAGCAGTACTTC
clone_size: NA; d_call: NA; v_call: TRBV5-1; cdr3_length: 14; j_call: TRBJ1-1; cdr3_aa: CASSLAPGYTEAFF; cdr3_nt: TGCGCCAGCAGCTTGGCCCCGGGGTACACTGAAGCTTTCTTT
clone_size: NA; d_call: NA; v_call: TRBV7-2; cdr3_length: 12; j_call: TRBJ1-1; cdr3_aa: CASSFTHTEAFF; cdr3_nt: TGTGCCAGCAGCTTTACGCACACTGAAGCTTTCTTT
clone_size: NA; d_call: NA; v_call: TRBV7-2; cdr3_length: 13; j_call: TRBJ1-1; cdr3_aa: CASSLVGSPEAFF; cdr3_nt: TGTGCCAGCAGCTTAGTGGGGTCCCCTGAAGCTTTCTTT
clone_size: once; d_call: NA; v_call: TRBV7-9; cdr3_length: 17; j_call: TRBJ1-1; cdr3_aa: CASSLRPRTYPNTEAFF; cdr3_nt: TGTGCCAGCAGCTTACGCCCTCGGACGTACCCTAACACTGAAGCTTTCTTT
clone_size: once; d_call: NA; v_call: TRBV7-2; cdr3_length: 16; j_call: TRBJ1-1; cdr3_aa: CASSLGRLARGAEAFF; cdr3_nt: TGTGCCAGCAGCTTAGGGCGGCTGGCCAGAGGGGCTGAAGCTTTCTTT
clone_size: NA; d_call: TRBD2; v_call: TRBV9; cdr3_length: 16; j_call: TRBJ2-7; cdr3_aa: CASSVAATSEGYEQYF; cdr3_nt: TGTGCCAGCAGCGTAGCCGCTACTAGCGAGGGCTACGAGCAGTACTTC
clone_size: once; d_call: NA; v_call: TRBV30; cdr3_length: 13; j_call: TRBJ2-3; cdr3_aa: CAQRGTTTDTQYF; cdr3_nt: TGTGCCCAGAGGGGGACTACAACAGATACGCAGTATTTT
clone_size: once; d_call: NA; v_call: TRBV6-5; cdr3_length: 11; j_call: TRBJ1-1; cdr3_aa: CASQGGSEAFF; cdr3_nt: TGTGCCAGCCAGGGAGGGTCTGAAGCTTTCTTT
clone_size: few; d_call: NA; v_call: TRBV6-5; cdr3_length: 12; j_call: TRBJ1-1; cdr3_aa: CASSYGGTEAFF; cdr3_nt: TGTGCCAGCAGTTACGGTGGTACTGAAGCTTTCTTT
clone_size: NA; d_call: NA; v_call: TRBV7-8; cdr3_length: 13; j_call: TRBJ1-1; cdr3_aa: CASSLDENTEAFF; cdr3_nt: TGTGCCAGCAGCTTAGACGAGAACACTGAAGCTTTCTTT
clone_size: NA; d_call: TRBD1; v_call: TRBV5-1; cdr3_length: 15; j_call: TRBJ2-5; cdr3_aa: CASAFSGGGSETQYF; cdr3_nt: TGCGCCAGCGCGTTCTCAGGGGGCGGGTCAGAGACCCAGTACTTC
clone_size: NA; d_call: NA; v_call: TRBV11-3; cdr3_length: 15; j_call: TRBJ2-1; cdr3_aa: CASSPSQGYYNEQFF; cdr3_nt: TGTGCCAGCAGCCCGTCGCAAGGATACTACAATGAGCAGTTCTTC
clone_size: NA; d_call: NA; v_call: TRBV7-9; cdr3_length: 8; j_call: TRBJ2-4; cdr3_aa: CASSFFLF; cdr3_nt: TGTGCCAGCAGCTTCTTCCTATTC
clone_size: NA; d_call: NA; v_call: TRBV7-9; cdr3_length: 17; j_call: TRBJ1-2; cdr3_aa: CASSFYDGGEDNYGYTF; cdr3_nt: TGTGCCAGCAGCTTCTATGACGGGGGAGAAGATAACTATGGCTACACCTTC
clone_size: NA; d_call: NA; v_call: TRBV2; cdr3_length: 12; j_call: TRBJ2-7; cdr3_aa: CASSDGPDEQYF; cdr3_nt: TGTGCCAGCAGTGACGGGCCTGACGAGCAGTACTTC
clone_size: NA; d_call: TRBD2; v_call: TRBV7-9; cdr3_length: 13; j_call: TRBJ2-7; cdr3_aa: CASSLTTGGEQYF; cdr3_nt: TGTGCCAGCAGCTTAACCACCGGGGGGGAGCAGTACTTC
clone_size: NA; d_call: NA; v_call: TRBV27; cdr3_length: 13; j_call: TRBJ2-5; cdr3_aa: CASSFTEQETQYF; cdr3_nt: TGTGCCAGCAGTTTCACCGAACAAGAGACCCAGTACTTC